Below are 10 T cell receptor beta chains sequenced from a single sample in a study of T cells in Graves' hyperthyroidism and ophthalmopathy. Amplification targeted TCR beta CDR3 regions from RNA transcripts. First-round RT-PCR targeting the TCR CDR3 was performed with the HTBI primer set. TCRdb redid the calling of the multiplex PCR reads with MiXCR, one entry per CDR3 protein. The table lists 550,000 to 600,000 distinct CDR3 sequences, more than 45% of them singletons. The specimen sequenced was peripheral blood or thyroid tissue (not recorded which). These TCRs come from an adult woman with Graves' disease, either hyperthyroidism or ophthalmopathy (not recorded which).

This chain uses TRBV2 with TRBJ1-2, with D possibly being TRBD1 (6 bases). Trimming left V 8 bases short and J 3 bases short, with 22 bases between. This CDR3 comprises 16 residues. Germline CDR1 is SNHLY and CDR2 is FYNNEI. CDR3: CASGDPPEGEDYGYTF. CDR3 nucleotides: TGTGCCAGCGGCGACCCCCCGGAGGGGGAGGACTATGGCTACACCTTC.

This chain uses TRBV7-2 with TRBJ1-2; no definite D call. The germline V gene has CDR1 SGHTA and CDR2 FQGNSA. The CDR3 runs 13 residues. V dropped 5 bases and J dropped 4 bases, with 11 bases sitting between them. CDR3 loop: CASSPAGPYGYTF. CDR3 nucleotide sequence: TGTGCCAGCAGCCCGGCAGGCCCCTATGGCTACACCTTC.

This sequence joins TRBV15 and TRBJ2-7; 7 bases fit TRBD1. Germline loops: CDR1 LNHNV, CDR2 YYDKDF (reference sequence). Losses at the gene ends were 4 bases for V and 3 bases for J; bases not matched to a gene: 6. The CDR3 covers 14 residues. The CDR3 DNA reads TGTGCCACCAGCAAGACAGGGACCAGCTACGAGCAGTACTTC. Translation: CATSKTGTSYEQYF. Looking up the rest from reference TRBV15 and TRBJ2-7 gives the full variable domain: DAMVIQNPRYQVTQFGKPVTLSCSQTLNHNVMYWYQQKSSQAPKLLFHYYDKDFNNEADTPDNFQSRRPNTSFCFLDIRSPGLGDTAMYLCATSKTGTSYEQYFGPGTRLTVT.

The chain uses TRBV15 and TRBJ1-2; D remains unclear. Trimming removed 0 bases at V and 8 bases at J, with 10 bases between. CDR3 length equals 13 residues. Germline assignment: CDR1 LNHNV and CDR2 YYDKDF (reference sequence). The DNA of the CDR3 is TGTGCCACCAGCAGAGAAGGCGCAGGCGGCTACACCTTC. Translation: CATSREGAGGYTF.

This sequence joins TRBV19 and TRBJ2-5, with 10 bases that match TRBD2. Germline trimming cut 7 bases from V and 4 bases from J; bases unmatched to any gene: 9. CDR3 length: 15 amino acids. Germline lookup yields CDR1 LNHDA and CDR2 SQIVND (reference sequence). The CDR3 nucleotides read TGTGCCAGTATGAACCTAGCGGGAGAGGGAGAGACCCAGTACTTC. This encodes CASMNLAGEGETQYF.

This clonotype was recorded at least ten times. The V gene is TRBV19, the J gene TRBJ1-1; TRBD1 agrees at 10 bases. Looked up from germline, CDR1 is LNHDA and CDR2 is SQIVND (reference sequence). The CDR3 length is 15 residues. V lost 5 bases to trimming and J lost 3 bases; unmatched junction nucleotides: 6. This chain's CDR3 is CASSPQGQGYTEAFF. CDR3 nucleotides: TGTGCCAGTAGTCCCCAGGGACAGGGGTACACTGAAGCTTTCTTT.

This chain links TRBV7-2 with TRBJ1-4; maybe TRBD1 (5 bases). The CDR3 spans 15 residues. The germline gives CDR1 SGHTA, CDR2 FQGNSA. The V and J ends lost 5 bases and 7 bases respectively, with 17 bases between them. CDR3 DNA sequence: TGTGCCAGCAGCGAAGCCGGGACGAGGAGTGAAAAACTGTTTTTT. It is translated as CASSEAGTRSEKLFF.

V gene TRBV10-3 combines with J gene TRBJ1-1; D may be TRBD1 (5 bases). CDR1 and CDR2 (germline): ENHRY, SYGVKD. The V gene lost 8 bases and the J gene lost 1 base, with 8 bases spanning the gap. The CDR3 runs to 12 residues. As DNA, the CDR3 is TGTGCCATCGGGGGGAGGAACACTGAAGCTTTCTTT. As protein: CAIGGRNTEAFF.

This clonotype occurred once. The gene calls are TRBV29-1 and TRBJ1-1; 9 nucleotides match TRBD1. CDR3 length equals 11 residues. CDR1 and CDR2 from the germline V gene are SQVTM and ANQGSEA. Trimming cost V 8 bases and J 11 bases; bases outside gene matches: 9. CDR3 region: CSFTGGAGAFF. In DNA, the CDR3 is TGCAGCTTCACAGGGGGCGCGGGCGCTTTCTTT.

This clonotype was picked up many times. V and J are TRBV7-9 and TRBJ2-2, with a tentative D call TRBD2 (7 bases). The CDR3 has 15 amino acids. Germline CDR1 reads SEHNR; CDR2 reads FQNEAQ (reference sequence). The V and J ends lost 6 bases and 3 bases respectively, with 14 bases between them. The CDR3 bases are TGTGCCAGCAGGGGTACGGGGGGCGACACCGGGGAGCTGTTTTTT. Translation gives CASRGTGGDTGELFF.